This record looks at one T cell receptor beta chain sequence and its context. As yet, its antigen is unknown. The 5'RACE method, run with constant-segment primers, produced TCR alpha and TCR beta cDNA libraries (carrying sample barcodes and UMIs). TCRdb re-called the 5' RACE reads with MiXCR, one entry per CDR3 protein. The sample has a few hundred thousand distinct CDR3 sequences; approximately 19% are singletons. The data stem from a study of T-cell memory formation after mild COVID-19. The study, taken as a whole, reports: In pre-infection memory, a portion of responding clones appeared, which suggested that cross-reactive memory joined. Contracting clones, day 15 to 85, had balanced CD4/CD8, and later expanders favored CD4+.

This CDR3 has 14 amino acids. Germline V gene data show CDR1 as SGHRS and CDR2 as YFSETQ. V lost 3 bases and J 7 bases, leaving 14 bases between the germline ends. The TCR was taken from a man between 18 and 29 years old who had mild COVID-19 (a few samples of this study predate the infection). Cell type and time point are not known. The chain uses TRBV5-1 and TRBJ2-1; tentative D call: TRBD1 (6 bases). What was sequenced was PBMCs or a T cell subset sorted from them (not recorded which). The CDR3 protein is CASSSSPTGNEQFF. The CDR3 region has the DNA TGCGCCAGCAGCTCAAGCCCAACAGGGAATGAGCAGTTCTTC.